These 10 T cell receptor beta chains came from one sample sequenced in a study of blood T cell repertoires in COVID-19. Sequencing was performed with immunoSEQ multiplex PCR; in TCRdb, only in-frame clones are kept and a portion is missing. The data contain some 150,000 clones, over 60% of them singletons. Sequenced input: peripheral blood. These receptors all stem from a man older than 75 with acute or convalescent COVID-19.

The CDR3 is CASSPNRDYEQYV. In nucleotides, the CDR3 is TGTGCCAGCTCACCAAACAGGGACTACGAGCAGTACGTC. The chain combines TRBV18 with TRBJ2-7; weak D call: TRBD1 (6 bases). Trimming pared 2 bases from V and 3 bases from J, leaving 8 bases between. CDR1 is KGHSH, CDR2 LQKENI, per germline. The CDR3 covers 13 residues.

The CDR3 sequence: CASSWGLGGQETQYF. The CDR3 bases are TGCGCCAGCAGCTGGGGATTAGGGGGCCAAGAGACCCAGTACTTC. The chain links TRBV5-1 to TRBJ2-5; tentatively, D is TRBD1 (6 bases). The V and J ends lost 3 bases and 1 base respectively, with 13 bases between them. CDR1 is SGHRS and CDR2 is YFSETQ in the germline V gene. The CDR3 runs 15 residues.

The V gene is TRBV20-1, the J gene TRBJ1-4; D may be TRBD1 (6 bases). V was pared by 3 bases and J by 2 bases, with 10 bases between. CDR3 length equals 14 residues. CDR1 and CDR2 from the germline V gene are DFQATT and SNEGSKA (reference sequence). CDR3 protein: CSASRGGTNEKLFF. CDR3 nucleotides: TGCAGTGCTAGTAGGGGGGGCACTAATGAAAAACTGTTTTTT.

CDR3: CASSRVPGQGDTEAFF. CDR3 nucleotides: TGTGCCAGCAGTCGAGTCCCGGGACAGGGCGACACTGAAGCTTTCTTT. The chain joins TRBV6-6 to TRBJ1-1; TRBD1 agrees at 9 bases. Germline lookup yields CDR1 MNHNY and CDR2 SVGAGI (reference sequence). The CDR3 totals 16 residues. The ends lost 5 bases at V and 3 bases at J; junction bases unmatched: 10.

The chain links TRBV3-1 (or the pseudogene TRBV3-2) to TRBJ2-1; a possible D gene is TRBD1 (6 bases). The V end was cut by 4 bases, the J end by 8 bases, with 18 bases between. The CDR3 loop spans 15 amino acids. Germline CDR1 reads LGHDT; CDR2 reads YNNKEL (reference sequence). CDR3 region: CASSLPQGGGDEQFF. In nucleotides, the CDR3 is TGTGCCAGCAGCCTCCCCCAAGGGGGTGGGGATGAGCAGTTCTTC.

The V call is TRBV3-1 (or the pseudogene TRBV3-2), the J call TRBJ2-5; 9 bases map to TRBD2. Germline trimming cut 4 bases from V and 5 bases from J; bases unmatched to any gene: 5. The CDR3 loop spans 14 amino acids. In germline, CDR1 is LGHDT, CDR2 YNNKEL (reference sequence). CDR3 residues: CASSRAGGRETQYF. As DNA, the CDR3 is TGTGCCAGCAGCCGAGCGGGGGGCCGGGAGACCCAGTACTTC.

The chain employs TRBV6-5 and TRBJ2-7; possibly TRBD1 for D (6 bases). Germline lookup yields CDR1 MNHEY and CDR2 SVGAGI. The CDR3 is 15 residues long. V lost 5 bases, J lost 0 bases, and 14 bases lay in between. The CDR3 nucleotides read TGTGCCAGCAGTAGAGACAGGTTTAGCTCCTACGAGCAGTACGTC. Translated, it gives CASSRDRFSSYEQYV.

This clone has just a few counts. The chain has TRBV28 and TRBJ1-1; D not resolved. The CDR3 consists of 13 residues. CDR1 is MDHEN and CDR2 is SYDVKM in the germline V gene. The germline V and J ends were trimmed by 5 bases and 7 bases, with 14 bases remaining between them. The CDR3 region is CASSLYLRGEAFF. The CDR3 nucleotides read TGTGCCAGCAGTCTTTATCTTAGAGGTGAAGCTTTCTTT.

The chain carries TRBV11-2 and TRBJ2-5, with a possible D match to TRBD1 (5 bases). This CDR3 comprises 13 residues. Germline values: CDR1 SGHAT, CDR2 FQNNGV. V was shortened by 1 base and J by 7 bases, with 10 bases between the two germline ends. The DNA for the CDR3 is TGTGCCAGCAGCTTAGCAGGGTCGGGGACCCAGTACTTC. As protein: CASSLAGSGTQYF. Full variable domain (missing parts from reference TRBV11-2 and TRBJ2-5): EAGVAQSPRYKIIEKRQSVAFWCNPISGHATLYWYQQILGQGPKLLIQFQNNGVVDDSQLPKDRFSAERLKGVDSTLKIQPAKLEDSAVYLCASSLAGSGTQYFGPGTRLLVL.

The CDR3 DNA follows: TGTGCCAGTAGCCTATTTCCGGACAGTTCTGAGCAGTTCTTC. Translating it yields CASSLFPDSSEQFF. The chain links TRBV19 to TRBJ2-1; D possibly corresponds to TRBD1 (6 bases). Germline V CDR1 and CDR2: LNHDA, SQIVND (reference sequence). The CDR3 runs 14 residues. V was shortened by 6 bases and J by 9 bases, with 18 bases between the two germline ends.